The rows below give T cell receptor beta chains drawn from one sample of a study of T cells in Graves' hyperthyroidism and ophthalmopathy. One entry per CDR3 protein, called by TCRdb with MiXCR from the multiplex PCR reads. This table has 300,000 to 450,000 distinct CDR3 sequences, approximately 13% appearing once. Sample: blood. These TCRs come from a man aged 30-40 years with Graves' hyperthyroidism that later progressed to Graves' ophthalmopathy. The CDR3 runs from the conserved cysteine through the conserved F or W. Fields, in order: CDR3 protein, CDR3 DNA, J gene, V gene, clone size, D gene. The D gene is left open where the match is weak. Expanded clones are given a class, and other clones once, few, many or no size at all.

CASSLSSGGNTEAFF,TGTGCCAGCAGCTTATCTTCTGGGGGCAACACTGAAGCTTTCTTT,TRBJ1-1,TRBV7-6,once,-
CASSLRGELQETQYF,TGTGCCAGCAGTTTACGGGGGGAACTCCAAGAGACCCAGTACTTC,TRBJ2-5,TRBV12-3/TRBV12-4,many,TRBD2
CASSLVSGAAQETQYF,TGTGCCAGCAGCTTGGTTAGCGGGGCCGCACAAGAGACCCAGTACTTC,TRBJ2-5,TRBV5-5,many,TRBD2
CSAFTGTGFQPQHF,TGCAGTGCTTTTACCGGGACAGGGTTTCAGCCCCAGCATTTT,TRBJ1-5,TRBV20-1,many,TRBD1
CASSSQIEDTEAFF,TGTGCCAGCAGCTCTCAAATTGAGGACACTGAAGCTTTCTTT,TRBJ1-1,TRBV11-2,many,-
CASSYLDRGSTGELFF,TGTGCCAGCAGTTACCTCGACAGGGGGTCCACCGGGGAGCTGTTTTTT,TRBJ2-2,TRBV6-5,few,TRBD1
CSARTEANTGELFF,TGCAGCGCCCGGACGGAGGCGAACACCGGGGAGCTGTTTTTT,TRBJ2-2,TRBV20-1,-,-
CASSLSPGLAYEQYF,TGCGCCAGCAGCTTGAGCCCGGGACTAGCCTACGAGCAGTACTTC,TRBJ2-7,TRBV5-1,many,TRBD2
CASSPDRVYYNEQFF,TGTGCCAGCAGCCCCGACAGAGTCTACTACAATGAGCAGTTCTTC,TRBJ2-1,TRBV6-1,-,-
CASSITGGYEQYF,TGTGCCAGTAGTATAACAGGCGGCTACGAGCAGTACTTC,TRBJ2-7,TRBV19,-,-
CASSSNQLGAHYEQYF,TGTGCCAGCAGCTCAAACCAGTTAGGGGCACACTACGAGCAGTACTTC,TRBJ2-7,TRBV7-9,few,-
CASSDRVWNEQFF,TGTGCCAGCAGCGACAGGGTTTGGAATGAGCAGTTCTTC,TRBJ2-1,TRBV11-1,many,TRBD1
CAISIGADQPQHF,TGCGCCATCTCCATCGGGGCAGATCAGCCCCAGCATTTT,TRBJ1-5,TRBV10-2,few,-
CASSPDRSTDTQYF,TGTGCCAGCAGTCCAGACCGGAGCACAGATACGCAGTATTTT,TRBJ2-3,TRBV7-2,many,-
CATSSPEYSNQPQHF,TGTGCCACCAGCAGTCCAGAGTATAGCAATCAGCCCCAGCATTTT,TRBJ1-5,TRBV15,few,-
CASKLAYIGDEQFF,TGTGCCAGCAAACTAGCCTACATAGGGGATGAGCAGTTCTTC,TRBJ2-1,TRBV27,many,-
CASSLGSLYAFF,TGTGCCAGCAGTTTAGGGAGCCTATATGCTTTCTTT,TRBJ1-1,TRBV28,many,-
CASSFLTGYRNTEAFF,TGTGCCAGCAGTTTTCTAACAGGTTATAGGAACACTGAAGCTTTCTTT,TRBJ1-1,TRBV28,few,-
CATRLAGSSTDTQYF,TGTGCCACCAGACTAGCGGGGTCTAGCACAGATACGCAGTATTTT,TRBJ2-3,TRBV15,many,TRBD2
CASSLASGGTTRYF,TGTGCCAGCAGCTTAGCGAGCGGGGGGACCACTCGGTACTTC,TRBJ2-4,TRBV11-2,-,TRBD2
CATQDRPNQPQHF,TGTGCCACCCAGGACAGGCCTAATCAGCCCCAGCATTTT,TRBJ1-5,TRBV15,-,TRBD1
CASSSKTGENTGELFF,TGTGCCAGCAGCTCTAAGACAGGGGAGAACACCGGGGAGCTGTTTTTT,TRBJ2-2,TRBV7-9,many,TRBD1
CASSPGQNSNQPQHF,TGCGCCAGCAGCCCCGGACAGAATAGCAATCAGCCCCAGCATTTT,TRBJ1-5,TRBV5-1,few,-
CASSLGGSYNEQLF,TGTGCCAGCAGTTTAGGAGGCTCCTACAATGAGCAGCTCTTC,TRBJ2-1,TRBV27,-,-